What follows are 17 T cell receptor beta chains derived from one specimen sequenced in a study of graft-versus-host responses after intestinal transplantation. The method was immunoSEQ multiplex PCR; TCRdb's version includes in-frame clones alone and lacks a portion of them. In the table there are some 31,000 clones, about 85% of which are singletons. Sequencing used PBMCs, obtained approximately 460 days after intestinal transplantation. Receptors were obtained from a human patient who received an intestinal transplant, so some T cells may come from the graft donor.

The V call is TRBV5-1, the J call TRBJ1-1; a possible D gene is TRBD1 (5 bases). This CDR3 comprises 14 residues. V was trimmed by 0 bases and J by 3 bases, leaving 9 bases between them. From germline, CDR1 is SGHRS and CDR2 YFSETQ. The CDR3 reads CASSLGVRDTEAFF. As DNA, the CDR3 is TGCGCCAGCAGCTTGGGGGTCAGGGACACTGAAGCTTTCTTT. The variable domain in full, completed from reference TRBV5-1 and TRBJ1-1, reads KAGVTQTPRYLIKTRGQQVTLSCSPISGHRSVSWYQQTPGQGLQFLFEYFSETQRNKGNFPGRFSGRQFSNSRSEMNVSTLELGDSALYLCASSLGVRDTEAFFGQGTRLTVV.

The J gene is TRBJ2-7, the V gene TRBV6-1; TRBD1 matches 8 bases. In germline, CDR1 is MNHNS, CDR2 SASEGT. Germline trimming cut 5 bases from V and 3 bases from J; bases unmatched to any gene: 3. The CDR3 is 13 amino acids. CDR3 loop: CASSRTGSYEQYF. CDR3 DNA sequence: TGTGCCAGCAGTAGGACAGGGAGCTACGAGCAGTACTTC.

The chain is built from TRBV9 and TRBJ2-7; no firm D call. Germline V gives CDR1 SGDLS, CDR2 YYNGEE. Trimming stripped 3 bases from V and 2 bases from J, with 15 bases between. This CDR3 is 15 amino acids long. CDR3 sequence reads: CASSESFTPPYEQYF. CDR3 coding DNA: TGTGCCAGCAGCGAGTCCTTCACCCCCCCCTACGAGCAGTACTTC.

The chain uses TRBV7-2 and TRBJ2-1, with D possibly being TRBD1 or TRBD2 (5 bases each). The CDR3 length is 13 residues. Germline V gene data show CDR1 as SGHTA and CDR2 as FQGNSA. Between the trimmed V and J ends, which lost 5 bases and 10 bases, there was a span of 15 bases. Here the CDR3 DNA reads TGTGCCAGCAGCCGGGGCCCCTTACAAGAGCAGTTCTTC. The encoded protein is CASSRGPLQEQFF.

The chain recombines TRBV5-5 with TRBJ1-1, with 8 bases fitting TRBD1. CDR3 length equals 15 residues. CDR1 and CDR2 from the germline V gene are SGHKS and YYEKEE (reference sequence). The trim removed 1 base at V and 4 bases at J, leaving 6 bases unmatched. CDR3 region: CASSLLQGAFTEAFF. CDR3 DNA: TGTGCCAGCAGCTTGTTGCAGGGGGCTTTCACTGAAGCTTTCTTT. The variable domain in full, with the rest retrieved from reference TRBV5-5 and TRBJ1-1, is DAGVTQSPTHLIKTRGQQVTLRCSPISGHKSVSWYQQVLGQGPQFIFQYYEKEERGRGNFPDRFSARQFPNYSSELNVNALLLGDSALYLCASSLLQGAFTEAFFGQGTRLTVV.

This CDR3 reads CASSYGQSYEQYF. In nucleotides, the CDR3 is TGTGCCAGCAGTTACGGACAGTCCTACGAGCAGTACTTC. The chain uses TRBV6-5 and TRBJ2-7, with TRBD1 as a possible D gene (6 bases). This CDR3 has 13 residues. In germline, CDR1 is MNHEY, CDR2 SVGAGI. The V end lost 2 bases, the J end lost 1 base, and 6 bases lay between the germline ends.

V usage is TRBV5-4 and J usage is TRBJ2-7, with 8 bases aligning to TRBD1. V shed 4 bases, J shed 1 base, and the junction held 4 bases outside the gene matches. From germline, CDR1 is SGHNT and CDR2 YYREEE (reference sequence). The CDR3 contains 14 residues. The CDR3 is CASSTGTGSYEQYF. As DNA, the CDR3 is TGTGCCAGCAGCACCGGGACAGGATCCTACGAGCAGTACTTC.

The sample holds a few counts of this clone. CDR3 sequence reads: CASSWGSYEQYF. The CDR3 region has the DNA TGTGCCAGCAGCTGGGGCTCCTACGAGCAGTACTTC. This rearrangement joins TRBV7-9 to TRBJ2-7; no clear D gene. The V and J ends lost 4 bases and 0 bases respectively, with 4 bases between them. CDR3 size: 12 residues. Germline assignment: CDR1 SEHNR and CDR2 FQNEAQ (reference sequence).

The rearrangement joins TRBV7-9 to TRBJ2-1; TRBD2 aligns across 12 bases. J gave up 8 bases and V 6 bases, and 8 bases lay outside the gene matches. CDR1 is SEHNR and CDR2 is FQNEAQ in the germline V gene (reference sequence). The length of the CDR3 is 15 residues. CDR3 in DNA: TGTGCCAGCAGGACCAGACTAGCGGGAGCCCATGAGCAGTTCTTC. Encoded protein: CASRTRLAGAHEQFF.

The V and J genes are TRBV30 and TRBJ1-1; the match to TRBD1 covers 8 bases. Per the germline V gene, CDR1 is GTSNPN and CDR2 is SVGIG (reference sequence). The CDR3 contains 12 residues. The V segment lost 5 bases and the J segment 4 bases; nucleotides outside the gene matches: 3. CDR3 region: CAWGDRGTEAFF. In DNA form, the CDR3 reads TGTGCCTGGGGTGACAGGGGCACTGAAGCTTTCTTT.

This clone has just one count. The rearrangement uses TRBV28 and TRBJ2-5; D may correspond to TRBD1 or TRBD2 (6 bases each). The germline V and J ends were trimmed by 9 bases and 5 bases, with 19 bases remaining between them. Germline loops: CDR1 MDHEN, CDR2 SYDVKM. This CDR3 contains 14 residues. The CDR3 DNA reads as TGTGCCAGTAGTCTCCCATGGGGGGCGGAGACCCAGTACTTC. Translating it yields CASSLPWGAETQYF.

V and J are TRBV25-1 and TRBJ1-2; D possibly corresponds to TRBD1 (5 bases). Trimming took off 1 base at V and 8 bases at J, with 11 bases between the two ends. The CDR3 contains 13 residues. CDR1 is MGHDK and CDR2 is SYGVNS in the germline V gene. The CDR3 region is CASSELGARGYTF. CDR3 nucleotide sequence: TGTGCCAGCAGTGAATTAGGGGCTAGGGGCTACACCTTC.

V and J are TRBV4-1 and TRBJ2-2; D is unresolved. CDR1 MGHRA and CDR2 YSYEKL come from the germline V gene. CDR3 size: 15 residues. V was clipped by 1 base and J by 1 base, with 7 bases between them. The DNA of the CDR3 is TGCGCCAGCAGCCAAGTTGCAGGGAACACCGGGGAGCTGTTTTTT. Its translation is CASSQVAGNTGELFF.

This rearrangement joins TRBV2 to TRBJ2-7, with D possibly being TRBD2 (5 bases). The germline CDR1 and CDR2 sequences are SNHLY and FYNNEI. V was shortened by 6 bases and J by 2 bases, with 11 bases between the two germline ends. CDR3 length: 13 amino acids. The CDR3 spells CASRPGSAYEQYF. CDR3 nucleotide sequence: TGTGCCAGCAGACCGGGATCCGCCTACGAGCAGTACTTC. The whole variable domain, remainder taken from reference TRBV2 and TRBJ2-7, is EPEVTQTPSHQVTQMGQEVILRCVPISNHLYFYWYRQILGQKVEFLVSFYNNEISEKSEIFDDQFSVERPDGSNFTLKIRSTKLEDSAMYFCASRPGSAYEQYFGPGTRLTVT.

This chain connects TRBV4-1 to TRBJ2-3, with 10 nucleotides matching TRBD1. Unmatched junction bases numbered 6, after V lost 5 bases and J lost 4 bases. This CDR3 comprises 15 residues. Germline values: CDR1 MGHRA, CDR2 YSYEKL. CDR3 in amino acids: CASSDRDRGADTQYF. For the CDR3, the DNA is TGCGCCAGCAGCGACCGGGACAGGGGCGCAGATACGCAGTATTTT.

This clone appeared a few times. The rearrangement links TRBV5-1 to TRBJ2-3; D is perhaps TRBD2 (5 bases). Germline CDR1 SGHRS, CDR2 YFSETQ. Trimming removed 0 bases at V and 2 bases at J, with 13 bases between. This CDR3 is built from 16 residues. CDR3 amino acids: CASSLGWSGTTDTQYF. In nucleotides, the CDR3 is TGCGCCAGCAGCTTGGGATGGAGCGGTACCACAGATACGCAGTATTTT.

The rearrangement joins TRBV27 to TRBJ2-7; 9 bases match TRBD1. This CDR3 comprises 12 residues. V lost 5 bases and J lost 9; bases outside the gene matches: 5. Germline V lookup: CDR1 MNHEY, CDR2 SMNVEV (reference sequence). The CDR3 bases are TGTGCCAGCAGTCCGGGACAGGGTGCGCAGTACTTC. The encoded protein is CASSPGQGAQYF.